These 30 T cell receptor beta chains originate from one sample sequenced in a study of T cell responses to AZD1222 COVID-19 vaccine. Here immunoSEQ multiplex PCR was the method, and the copy in TCRdb shows in-frame clones only, minus some. The top ten clones hold under 2.5% of a sample with fewer than 200,000 clones, over 80% of them seen once. This specimen consisted of peripheral blood, obtained on day 0 of AZD1222 vaccination. The receptors stem from an adult in good health.

The chain combines TRBV20-1 with TRBJ2-7, with D possibly being TRBD2 (6 bases). This CDR3 comprises 11 residues. Trimming removed 4 bases from V and 5 bases from J, with 9 bases in between. Germline CDR1 DFQATT, CDR2 SNEGSKA (reference sequence). In DNA form, the CDR3 reads TGCAGTGCTACGGGCGGGGACGAGCAGTACTTC. Translated: CSATGGDEQYF.

The gene calls are TRBV7-3 and TRBJ2-7; TRBD1 matches 12 bases. CDR1 is SGHTA, CDR2 FQGTGA, per germline. Trimming took 5 bases from V and 4 from J; bases not matched to a gene: 6. This CDR3 is built from 15 residues. The CDR3 DNA reads as TGTGCCAGCAGCGACCGGGACAGGGGGCCTTACGAGCAGTACTTC. It is translated as CASSDRDRGPYEQYF.

V gene TRBV18 combines with J gene TRBJ2-1, with a weak D call TRBD2 (7 bases). Trimming took 3 bases from V and 7 from J, leaving 16 bases between them. This CDR3 is 15 amino acids long. Germline V gives CDR1 KGHSH, CDR2 LQKENI. CDR3 in DNA: TGTGCCAGCTCACCCGGGGCGGGGGCTGTAAATGAGCAGTTCTTC. Translation gives CASSPGAGAVNEQFF.

Only one count was recorded for this clone. The V call is TRBV9, the J call TRBJ2-1; D is perhaps TRBD1 or TRBD2 (6 bases each). CDR3 size: 17 residues. CDR1 and CDR2 (germline): SGDLS, YYNGEE. Trimming left V 0 bases short and J 7 bases short, with 20 bases between. The CDR3, as DNA: TGTGCCAGCAGCGTAGCTTCTAGGGGGGCTGGGATGAATGAGCAGTTCTTC. This translates into CASSVASRGAGMNEQFF.

The chain carries TRBV5-1 and TRBJ1-5; D not resolved. The CDR3 is 14 amino acids. Germline lookup yields CDR1 SGHRS and CDR2 YFSETQ. The V end was cut by 7 bases, the J end by 4 bases, with 15 bases between. CDR3 in DNA: TGCGCCAGCCGACCGGGATTTGAGAATCAGCCCCAGCATTTT. It specifies CASRPGFENQPQHF.

The CDR3 region is CASSFARRDGYTF. The CDR3 DNA sequence: TGTGCCAGCAGTTTTGCGAGGAGGGACGGCTACACCTTC. The chain employs TRBV28 and TRBJ1-2; weak D call: TRBD1 (5 bases). The CDR3 loop spans 13 amino acids. Germline CDR1 reads MDHEN; CDR2 reads SYDVKM. Trimming removed 3 bases at V and 8 bases at J, with 13 bases between.

This chain connects TRBV10-3 to TRBJ1-5, with D perhaps TRBD1 (6 bases). Trimming pared 8 bases from V and 8 bases from J, leaving 16 bases between. Germline V gene data show CDR1 as ENHRY and CDR2 as SYGVKD. The CDR3 totals 13 residues. CDR3 in DNA: TGTGCCATCGCACGGGGGGGCTTAGAGCCCCAGCATTTT. Amino acids: CAIARGGLEPQHF.

This chain uses TRBV28 with TRBJ1-2; a possible D gene is TRBD1 (5 bases). Germline-derived CDR1 and CDR2 are MDHEN and SYDVKM. Trimming shortened V by 3 bases and J by 7 bases, and 15 bases separated the two germline ends. This CDR3 contains 14 residues. The CDR3 region is CASSLVGGKSGYTF. As DNA, the CDR3 is TGTGCCAGCAGTTTGGTTGGGGGAAAAAGTGGCTACACCTTC.

V is TRBV18 and J is TRBJ1-5, with 7 bases aligning to TRBD1. This CDR3 contains 13 residues. V was pared by 6 bases and J by 6 bases, with 5 bases of the junction left unmatched. Germline V lookup: CDR1 KGHSH, CDR2 LQKENI. CDR3 DNA: TGTGCCAGCTCTCGACAGGGAAGTCAGCCCCAGCATTTT. Its protein is CASSRQGSQPQHF.

The rearrangement joins TRBV9 to TRBJ2-1, with 10 bases identical to TRBD2. J was trimmed by 5 bases and V by 4 bases; bases with no gene match: 6. This CDR3 is 15 amino acids long. From germline, CDR1 is SGDLS and CDR2 YYNGEE. The CDR3 loop is CASSMRLAGDNEQFF. As DNA, the CDR3 is TGTGCCAGCAGCATGCGACTAGCGGGCGACAATGAGCAGTTCTTC.

A single count supports this clone. The V and J genes are TRBV10-1 and TRBJ1-2, with D perhaps TRBD1 (5 bases). CDR1 and CDR2 (germline): WNHNN, SYGVQD (reference sequence). The CDR3 consists of 13 residues. V dropped 8 bases and J dropped 3 bases, with 13 bases sitting between them. As DNA, the CDR3 is TGCGCCAGCGGACCCCGGGGCGACTATGGCTACACCTTC. This translates into CASGPRGDYGYTF.

With regard to this clone: The sample holds other DNA sequences that translate to the same CDR3. V is TRBV30 and J is TRBJ1-5; D is uncertain. The V and J ends lost 1 base and 0 bases respectively, with 1 base between them. This CDR3 spans 12 amino acids. Germline V gene data show CDR1 as GTSNPN and CDR2 as SVGIG (reference sequence). CDR3 in DNA: TGTGCCTGGAGTGATAGCAATCAGCCCCAGCATTTT. This gives the protein CAWSDSNQPQHF. Full variable domain (missing parts from reference TRBV30 and TRBJ1-5): SQTIHQWPATLVQPVGSPLSLECTVEGTSNPNLYWYRQAAGRGLQLLFYSVGIGQISSEVPQNLSASRPQDRQFILSSKKLLLSDSGFYLCAWSDSNQPQHFGDGTRLSIL.

This clone occurred once. CDR3 coding DNA: TGTGCCAGCAGCTTGGGCAGCTTAGTGCCTGGAAACACCATATATTTT. It is translated as CASSLGSLVPGNTIYF. This sequence joins TRBV7-2 and TRBJ1-3; no reliable D call. The CDR3 runs to 16 residues. Trimming left V 3 bases short and J 2 bases short, with 14 bases between. Germline values: CDR1 SGHTA, CDR2 FQGNSA.

In the case of this clone: Other DNA sequences of this sample code for an identical CDR3. The chain couples TRBV6-5 to TRBJ1-1; TRBD1 is a possible D gene (5 bases). V lost 2 bases to trimming and J lost 0 bases, with 7 bases between them. There are 14 residues in the CDR3. Per germline, CDR1 MNHEY and CDR2 SVGAGI. This chain's CDR3 is CASSYGGMNTEAFF. DNA for the CDR3: TGTGCCAGCAGTTACGGGGGAATGAACACTGAAGCTTTCTTT.

This sequence joins TRBV13 and TRBJ1-4; D may be TRBD1 (5 bases). The germline V gene encodes CDR1 PRHDT and CDR2 FYEKMQ (reference sequence). Trimming removed 3 bases at V and 2 bases at J, with 13 bases between. The CDR3 totals 16 residues. DNA for the CDR3: TGTGCCAGCAGCTTCCCTAGTCAGGGTACTAATGAAAAACTGTTTTTT. Its translation: CASSFPSQGTNEKLFF.

This chain connects TRBV2 to TRBJ2-7, with 8 bases aligning to TRBD2. Germline CDR1 SNHLY, CDR2 FYNNEI. The CDR3 length is 15 residues. V lost 4 bases, J lost 5 bases, and 10 bases stayed unmatched. Written as DNA, the CDR3 is TGTGCCAGCAGTGTCGGGGGGGTGGCCGTGGACGAGCAGTACTTC. Translated: CASSVGGVAVDEQYF. The full variable domain, completed using reference TRBV2 and TRBJ2-7, is EPEVTQTPSHQVTQMGQEVILRCVPISNHLYFYWYRQILGQKVEFLVSFYNNEISEKSEIFDDQFSVERPDGSNFTLKIRSTKLEDSAMYFCASSVGGVAVDEQYFGPGTRLTVT.

A word on this clone: The same CDR3 also results from other DNA sequences found in this sample. V is TRBV29-1 and J is TRBJ2-2, with D possibly matching TRBD1 (6 bases). The V gene's germline CDR1 is SQVTM and CDR2 ANQGSEA. With 4 bases removed from V and 3 bases from J, the gap between germline ends came to 15 bases. This CDR3 has 15 amino acids. CDR3 DNA sequence: TGCAGCGTTGCCCCCGGAACAGGGTACACCGGGGAGCTGTTTTTT. Amino acid sequence: CSVAPGTGYTGELFF.

This rearrangement joins TRBV7-2 to TRBJ1-4, with D possibly matching TRBD1 (5 bases). This CDR3 spans 13 amino acids. CDR1 and CDR2 from the germline V gene are SGHTA and FQGNSA. Deletions cut 8 bases from V and 4 bases from J, with 11 bases between. The CDR3 DNA is TGTGCCAGCGCTCGACAGAATAATGAAAAACTGTTTTTT. As protein: CASARQNNEKLFF.

In nucleotides, the CDR3 is TGTGCCAGCAGGGGAGGGTCCACAGGAGGGTGGTCTGGCTACACCTTC. As protein: CASRGGSTGGWSGYTF. The V and J genes are TRBV7-2 and TRBJ1-2; tentatively, D is TRBD1 (5 bases). Per the germline V gene, CDR1 is SGHTA and CDR2 is FQGNSA. V gave up 6 bases and J gave up 7 bases, with 24 bases separating them. This CDR3 is built from 16 residues.

The rearrangement links TRBV4-2 to TRBJ1-1, with D maybe TRBD1 (6 bases). The CDR3 covers 16 residues. From germline, CDR1 is LGHNA and CDR2 YNFKEQ. V lost 3 bases and J 6 bases, leaving 20 bases between the germline ends. CDR3 nucleotides: TGTGCCAGCAGCCACAATCTAGGGGCGGAGGGGGCTGAAGCTTTCTTT. This translates into CASSHNLGAEGAEAFF.

The chain couples TRBV10-1 to TRBJ2-3; 13 bases are a match to TRBD2. V trimming: 0 bases; J trimming: 3 bases; junction bases outside the gene matches: 3. Germline V lookup: CDR1 WNHNN, CDR2 SYGVQD (reference sequence). This CDR3 spans 17 amino acids. In DNA form, the CDR3 reads TGCGCCAGCAGTGAGTCTGCGGGACTAGCGGGGACAGATACGCAGTATTTT. Amino acids: CASSESAGLAGTDTQYF.

The chain links TRBV5-1 to TRBJ2-2; 8 bases line up with TRBD1. Germline CDR1 reads SGHRS; CDR2 reads YFSETQ. J was trimmed by 5 bases and V by 4 bases; bases with no gene match: 16. The CDR3 has 18 residues. In nucleotides, the CDR3 is TGCGCCAGCAGCATAACCCCCATGACAGGGGTGACGACCGGGGAGCTGTTTTTT. Protein sequence: CASSITPMTGVTTGELFF.

The J gene is TRBJ2-7, the V gene TRBV19, with 8 bases identical to TRBD1. Germline V lookup: CDR1 LNHDA, CDR2 SQIVND (reference sequence). This CDR3 region has 14 residues. The ends lost 0 bases at V and 5 bases at J; junction bases unmatched: 3. The CDR3 nucleotides are TGTGCCAGTAGTATAGACCCGGACAGGGACGAGCAGTACTTC. This codes for CASSIDPDRDEQYF.

The table lists this clone with a few counts. The J gene is TRBJ1-1, the V gene TRBV19; 8 nucleotides line up with TRBD1. Germline CDR1 LNHDA, CDR2 SQIVND (reference sequence). This CDR3 has 14 residues. The ends lost 9 bases at V and 4 bases at J; junction bases unmatched: 10. The DNA for the CDR3 is TGTGCCAGCAACGTACAGGGGGTGGCCACTGAAGCTTTCTTT. Amino acid sequence: CASNVQGVATEAFF.

This clone was detected once. The germline gene is not matched at one end of the junction; a read error may be the cause. The CDR3 loop reads CASSYEPNSEAFF. The CDR3 nucleotides read TGTGCCAGCAGTTACGAACCGAACTCTGAAGCTTTCTTT. The chain links TRBV6-5 to TRBJ1-1; D gene ambiguous. The CDR3 sequence is 13 residues long. The germline gives CDR1 MNHEY, CDR2 SVGAGI.

The chain has TRBV19 and TRBJ2-1; either TRBD1 or TRBD2 may supply D (5 bases each). The CDR3 runs 15 residues. V lost 0 bases, J lost 5 bases, and 11 bases lay in between. Germline CDR1 and CDR2: LNHDA and SQIVND (reference sequence). CDR3 in DNA: TGTGCCAGTAGTATAGATGGGGACCAAAACAATGAGCAGTTCTTC. The encoded protein is CASSIDGDQNNEQFF.

This clone was detected only once. The gene calls are TRBV18 and TRBJ2-7, with D perhaps matching TRBD1 or TRBD2 (5 bases each). The V end was cut by 4 bases, the J end by 3 bases, with 13 bases between. This CDR3 is built from 14 residues. Germline CDR1 reads KGHSH; CDR2 reads LQKENI. DNA for the CDR3: TGTGCCAGCTCACAGGGGACGGCATACTACGAGCAGTACTTC. Translating gives CASSQGTAYYEQYF.

The chain couples TRBV12-3 or TRBV12-4 to TRBJ2-1, with D tentatively TRBD2 (7 bases). The V end was cut by 3 bases, the J end by 15 bases, with 15 bases between. The CDR3 extends over 12 amino acids. CDR3 sequence reads: CASSFNRGARFF. In DNA, the CDR3 is TGTGCCAGCAGTTTTAATCGGGGGGCTCGGTTCTTC.

This rearrangement joins TRBV10-1 to TRBJ1-1, with D hard to call. V lost 2 bases and J 0 bases, leaving 13 bases between the germline ends. CDR1 and CDR2 from the germline V gene are WNHNN and SYGVQD (reference sequence). There are 16 residues in the CDR3. For the CDR3, the DNA is TGCGCCAGCAGTGAGGGCCGAGACCGAATGAACACTGAAGCTTTCTTT. It codes for CASSEGRDRMNTEAFF.

This chain links TRBV5-5 with TRBJ1-5; 8 bases line up with TRBD1. The CDR3 totals 13 residues. V shed 4 bases, J shed 10 bases, and the junction held 7 bases outside the gene matches. In germline, CDR1 is SGHKS, CDR2 YYEKEE (reference sequence). The CDR3 reads CASSLDRELPQHF. CDR3 coding DNA: TGTGCCAGCAGCCTGGACAGGGAGTTACCCCAGCATTTT.